This entry describes one T cell receptor beta chain. Its antigen is undetermined. From the second PCR step, alpha and beta chains were amplified apart. These data are taken from a study of naive and memory T cell subsets. The beta constant-region primer was an equimolar mix of two oligonucleotides covering TRBC1 and TRBC2. The ligated cDNA underwent four PCR rounds using SP2 and nested alpha and beta constant-region primers. One entry per CDR3 protein results from TCRdb running MiXCR on the UMI-ligation and nested PCR reads. The top ten clones hold more than 0.6% of a sample with over 130,000 distinct CDR3 sequences, about 20% of them seen once. Deletions cut 7 bases from V and 3 bases from J, with 12 bases between. Germline CDR1 and CDR2: MDHEN and SYDVKM. The CDR3 length is 13 residues. Study outcomes and limitations: A few larger clonotypes appeared in naive repertoires, especially CD8, possibly memory cells re-expressing CD45RA. Clonotypes here are unpaired alpha or beta chain sequences.

The chain links TRBV28 to TRBJ1-1; tentatively, D is TRBD1 (5 bases). Sequencing used naive CD8+ T cells from blood. The source is a human donor in good health. CDR3 bases: TGTGCCAGCACGGGGGACCTCCACACTGAAGCTTTCTTT. Amino acids: CASTGDLHTEAFF.